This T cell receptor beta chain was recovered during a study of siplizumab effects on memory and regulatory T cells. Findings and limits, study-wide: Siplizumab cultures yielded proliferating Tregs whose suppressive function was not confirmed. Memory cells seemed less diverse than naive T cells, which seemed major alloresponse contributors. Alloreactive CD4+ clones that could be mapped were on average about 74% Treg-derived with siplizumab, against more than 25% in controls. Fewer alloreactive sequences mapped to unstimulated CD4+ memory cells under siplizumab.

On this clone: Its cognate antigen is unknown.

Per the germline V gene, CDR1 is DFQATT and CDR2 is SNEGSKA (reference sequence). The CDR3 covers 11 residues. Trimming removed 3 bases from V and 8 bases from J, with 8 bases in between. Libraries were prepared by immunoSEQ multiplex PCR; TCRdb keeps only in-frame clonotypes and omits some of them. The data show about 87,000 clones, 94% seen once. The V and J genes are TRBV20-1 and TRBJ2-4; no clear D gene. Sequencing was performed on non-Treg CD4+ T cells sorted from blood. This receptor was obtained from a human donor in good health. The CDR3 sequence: CSARKEDIQYF. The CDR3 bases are TGCAGTGCTAGGAAGGAAGACATTCAGTACTTC.